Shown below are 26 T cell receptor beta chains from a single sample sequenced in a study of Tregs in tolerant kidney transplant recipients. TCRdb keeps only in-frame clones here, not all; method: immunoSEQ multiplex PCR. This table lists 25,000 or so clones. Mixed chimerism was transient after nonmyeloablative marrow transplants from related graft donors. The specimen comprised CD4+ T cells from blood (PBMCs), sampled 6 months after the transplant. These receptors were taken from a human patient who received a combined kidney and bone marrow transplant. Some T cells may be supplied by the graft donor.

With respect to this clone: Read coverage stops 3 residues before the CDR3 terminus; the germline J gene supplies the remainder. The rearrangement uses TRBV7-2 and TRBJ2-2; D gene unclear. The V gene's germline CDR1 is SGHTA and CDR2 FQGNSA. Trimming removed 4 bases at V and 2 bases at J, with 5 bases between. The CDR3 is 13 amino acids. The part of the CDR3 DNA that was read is TGTGCCAGCAGCTCCGTTAACACCGGGGAG. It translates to CASSSVNTGE. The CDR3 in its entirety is CASSSVNTGELFF.

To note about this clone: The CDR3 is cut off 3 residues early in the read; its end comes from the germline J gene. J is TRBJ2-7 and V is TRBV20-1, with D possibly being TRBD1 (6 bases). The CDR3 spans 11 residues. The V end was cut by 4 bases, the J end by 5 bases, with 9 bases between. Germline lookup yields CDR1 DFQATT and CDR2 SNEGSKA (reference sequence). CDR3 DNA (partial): TGCAGTGCTAAGGGGGTGGACGAG. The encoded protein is CSAKGVDE. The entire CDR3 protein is CSAKGVDEQYF.

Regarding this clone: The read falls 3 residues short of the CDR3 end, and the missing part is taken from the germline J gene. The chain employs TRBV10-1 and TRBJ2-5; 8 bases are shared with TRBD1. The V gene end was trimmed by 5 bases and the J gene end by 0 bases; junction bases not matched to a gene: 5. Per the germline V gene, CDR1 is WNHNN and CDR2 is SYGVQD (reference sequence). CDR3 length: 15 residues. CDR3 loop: CASSTGTGYQETQYF. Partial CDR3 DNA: TGCGCCAGCAGTACCGGGACAGGCTACCAAGAGACC.

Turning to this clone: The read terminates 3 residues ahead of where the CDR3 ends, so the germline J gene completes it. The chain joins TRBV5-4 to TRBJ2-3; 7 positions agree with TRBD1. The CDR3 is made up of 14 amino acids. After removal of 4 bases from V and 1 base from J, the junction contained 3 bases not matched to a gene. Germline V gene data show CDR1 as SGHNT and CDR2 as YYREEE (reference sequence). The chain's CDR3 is CASSTGQGTDTQYF. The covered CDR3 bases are TGTGCCAGCAGCACCGGACAGGGCACAGATACG.

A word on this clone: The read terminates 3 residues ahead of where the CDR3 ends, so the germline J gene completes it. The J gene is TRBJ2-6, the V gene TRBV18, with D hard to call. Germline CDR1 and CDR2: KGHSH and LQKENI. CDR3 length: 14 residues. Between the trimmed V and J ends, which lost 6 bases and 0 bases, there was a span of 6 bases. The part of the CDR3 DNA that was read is TGTGCCAGCTCGCCCAGCTCTGGGGCCAACGTC. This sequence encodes CASSPSSGANV. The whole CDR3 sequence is CASSPSSGANVLTF.

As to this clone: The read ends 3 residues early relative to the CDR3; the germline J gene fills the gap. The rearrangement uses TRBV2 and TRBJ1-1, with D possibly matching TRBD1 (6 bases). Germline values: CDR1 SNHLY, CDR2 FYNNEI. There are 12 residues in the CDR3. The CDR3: CASSVRGIKAFF. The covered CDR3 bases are TGTGCCAGCAGTGTAAGGGGGATAAAA.

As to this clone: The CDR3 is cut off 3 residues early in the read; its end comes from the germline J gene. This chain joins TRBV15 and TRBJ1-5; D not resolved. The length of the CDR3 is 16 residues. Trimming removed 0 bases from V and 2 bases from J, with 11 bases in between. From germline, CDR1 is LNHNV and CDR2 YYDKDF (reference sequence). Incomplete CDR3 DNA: TGTGCCACCAGCAGAGAGGCGGGAGGTGGCAATCAGCCC. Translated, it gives CATSREAGGGNQP. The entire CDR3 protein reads CATSREAGGGNQPQHF. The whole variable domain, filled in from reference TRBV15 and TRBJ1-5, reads DAMVIQNPRYQVTQFGKPVTLSCSQTLNHNVMYWYQQKSSQAPKLLFHYYDKDFNNEADTPDNFQSRRPNTSFCFLDIRSPGLGDTAMYLCATSREAGGGNQPQHFGDGTRLSIL.

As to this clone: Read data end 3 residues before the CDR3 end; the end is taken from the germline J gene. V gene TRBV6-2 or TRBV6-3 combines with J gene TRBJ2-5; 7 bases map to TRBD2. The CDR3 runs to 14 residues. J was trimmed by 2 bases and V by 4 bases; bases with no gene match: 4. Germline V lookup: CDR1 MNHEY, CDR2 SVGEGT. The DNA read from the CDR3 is TGTGCCAGCAGTTTCGCAGCGGGGCAAGAGACC. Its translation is CASSFAAGQET. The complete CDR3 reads CASSFAAGQETQYF.

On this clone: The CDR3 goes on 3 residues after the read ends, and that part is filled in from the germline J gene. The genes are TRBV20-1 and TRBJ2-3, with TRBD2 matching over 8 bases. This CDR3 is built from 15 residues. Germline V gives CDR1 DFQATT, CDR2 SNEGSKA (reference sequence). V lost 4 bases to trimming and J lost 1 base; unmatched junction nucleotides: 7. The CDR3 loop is CSAMSGREGTDTQYF. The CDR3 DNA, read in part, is TGCAGTGCTATGAGCGGGCGGGAGGGCACAGATACG.

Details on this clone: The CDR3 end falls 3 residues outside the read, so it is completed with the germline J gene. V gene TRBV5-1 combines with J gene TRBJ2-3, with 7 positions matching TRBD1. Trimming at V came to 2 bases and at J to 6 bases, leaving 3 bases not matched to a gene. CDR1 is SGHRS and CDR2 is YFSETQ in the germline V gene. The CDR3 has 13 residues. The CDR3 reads CASSFTGEDTQYF. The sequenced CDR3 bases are TGCGCCAGCAGCTTTACAGGGGAGGATACG.

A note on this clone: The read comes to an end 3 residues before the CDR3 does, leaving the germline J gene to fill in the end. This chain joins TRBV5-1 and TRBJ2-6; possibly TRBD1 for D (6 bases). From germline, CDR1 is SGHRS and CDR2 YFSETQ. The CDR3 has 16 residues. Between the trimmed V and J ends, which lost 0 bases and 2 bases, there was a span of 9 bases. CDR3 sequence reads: CASSLGQVAGANVLTF. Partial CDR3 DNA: TGCGCCAGCAGCTTGGGACAGGTCGCTGGGGCCAACGTC.

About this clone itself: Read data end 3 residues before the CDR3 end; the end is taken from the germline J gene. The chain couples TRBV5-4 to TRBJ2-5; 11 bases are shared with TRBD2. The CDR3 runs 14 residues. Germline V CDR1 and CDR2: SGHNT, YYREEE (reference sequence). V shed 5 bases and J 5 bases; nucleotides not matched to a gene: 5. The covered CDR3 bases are TGTGCCAGCAGAATAGCGGGGGGGAGGGAGACC. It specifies CASRIAGGRET. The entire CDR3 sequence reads CASRIAGGRETQYF. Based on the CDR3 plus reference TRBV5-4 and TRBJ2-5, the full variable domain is ETGVTQSPTHLIKTRGQQVTLRCSSQSGHNTVSWYQQALGQGPQFIFQYYREEENGRGNFPPRFSGLQFPNYSSELNVNALELDDSALYLCASRIAGGRETQYFGPGTRLLVL.

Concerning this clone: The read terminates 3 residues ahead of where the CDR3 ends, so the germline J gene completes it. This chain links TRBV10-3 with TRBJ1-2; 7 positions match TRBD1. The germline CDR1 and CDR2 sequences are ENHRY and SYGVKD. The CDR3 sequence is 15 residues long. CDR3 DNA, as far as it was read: TGTGCCATCAGTGCCTACACCGACAGGGTTGAAGGC. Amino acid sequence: CAISAYTDRVEG. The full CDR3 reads CAISAYTDRVEGYTF.

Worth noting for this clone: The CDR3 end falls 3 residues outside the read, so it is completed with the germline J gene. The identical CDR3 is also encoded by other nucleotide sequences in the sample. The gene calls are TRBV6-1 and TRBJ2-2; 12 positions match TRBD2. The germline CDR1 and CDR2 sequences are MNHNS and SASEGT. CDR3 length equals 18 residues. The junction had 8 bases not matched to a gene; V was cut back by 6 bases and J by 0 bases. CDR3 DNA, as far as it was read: TGTGCCAGCAGCGAAACACTAGCGGGAGGAGCGAACACCGGGGAG. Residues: CASSETLAGGANTGE. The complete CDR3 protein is CASSETLAGGANTGELFF.

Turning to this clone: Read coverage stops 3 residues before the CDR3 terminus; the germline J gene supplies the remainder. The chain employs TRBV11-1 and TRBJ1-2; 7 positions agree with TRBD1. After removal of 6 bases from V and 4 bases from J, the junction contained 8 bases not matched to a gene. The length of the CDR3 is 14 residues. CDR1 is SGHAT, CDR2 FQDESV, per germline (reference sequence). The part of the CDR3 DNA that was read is TGTGCCAGCAGATCTACCTCAGGGGGCTATGGC. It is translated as CASRSTSGGYG. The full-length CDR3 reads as CASRSTSGGYGYTF.

This CDR3 is CASSILAANTGELFF. The part of the CDR3 DNA that was read is TGTGCCAGTAGTATCCTGGCAGCGAACACCGGGGAG. The V and J genes are TRBV19 and TRBJ2-2; D unresolved. The DNA ends 3 residues before the CDR3 does, and the rest of the CDR3 is filled in from the germline J gene. Deletions cut 3 bases from V and 0 bases from J, with 8 bases between. The CDR3 sequence is 15 residues long. The germline CDR1 and CDR2 sequences are LNHDA and SQIVND (reference sequence).

The sequenced CDR3 bases are TGTGCCAGCAGCCCGGGCCCAGGGGTTCGGCCC. This codes for CASSPGPGVRP. The whole CDR3 is CASSPGPGVRPQHF. This rearrangement joins TRBV11-2 to TRBJ1-5; D is possibly TRBD1 (6 bases). The observed sequence ends 3 residues before the CDR3 terminus, with the missing tail filled in from the germline J gene. Germline CDR1 and CDR2: SGHAT and FQNNGV. The germline V and J ends were trimmed by 5 bases and 9 bases, with 17 bases remaining between them. This CDR3 is built from 14 residues.

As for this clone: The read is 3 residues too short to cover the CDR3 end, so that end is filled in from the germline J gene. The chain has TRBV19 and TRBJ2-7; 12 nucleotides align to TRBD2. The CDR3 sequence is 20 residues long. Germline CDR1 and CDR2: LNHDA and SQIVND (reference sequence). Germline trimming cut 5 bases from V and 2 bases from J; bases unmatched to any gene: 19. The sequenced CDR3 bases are TGTGCCAGTAGTCGCTACTCATCCCCGGGACTAGCGGGCCAAGCCTACGAG. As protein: CASSRYSSPGLAGQAYE. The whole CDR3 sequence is CASSRYSSPGLAGQAYEQYF.

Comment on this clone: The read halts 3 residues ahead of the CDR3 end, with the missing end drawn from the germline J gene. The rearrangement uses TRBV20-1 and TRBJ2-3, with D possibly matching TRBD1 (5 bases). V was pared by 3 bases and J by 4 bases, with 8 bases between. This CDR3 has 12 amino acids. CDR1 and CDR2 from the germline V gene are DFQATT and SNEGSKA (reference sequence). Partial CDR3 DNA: TGCAGTGCTAGCCCAGGGTCAGATACG. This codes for CSASPGSDT. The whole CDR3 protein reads CSASPGSDTQYF.

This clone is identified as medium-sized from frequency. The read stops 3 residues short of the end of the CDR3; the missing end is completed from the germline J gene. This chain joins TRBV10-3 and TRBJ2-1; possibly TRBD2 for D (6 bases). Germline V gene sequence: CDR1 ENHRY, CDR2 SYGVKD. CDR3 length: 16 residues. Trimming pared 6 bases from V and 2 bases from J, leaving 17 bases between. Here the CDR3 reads CAISKLGTEAYNEQFF. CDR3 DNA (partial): TGTGCCATCAGCAAACTCGGGACTGAAGCCTACAATGAG.

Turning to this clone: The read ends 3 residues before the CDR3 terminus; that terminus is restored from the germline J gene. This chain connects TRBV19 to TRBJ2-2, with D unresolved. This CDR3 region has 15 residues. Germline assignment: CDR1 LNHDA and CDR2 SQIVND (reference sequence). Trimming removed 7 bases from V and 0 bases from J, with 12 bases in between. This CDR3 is CASTPRSTNTGELFF. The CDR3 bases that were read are TGTGCCAGTACCCCCAGGAGCACGAACACCGGGGAG.

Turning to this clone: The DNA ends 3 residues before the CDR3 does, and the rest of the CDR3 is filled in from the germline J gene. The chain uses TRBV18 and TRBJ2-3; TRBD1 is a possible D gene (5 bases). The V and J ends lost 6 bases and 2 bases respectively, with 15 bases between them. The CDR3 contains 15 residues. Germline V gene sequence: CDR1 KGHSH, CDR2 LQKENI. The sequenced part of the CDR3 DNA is TGTGCCAGCTCCACGGCACAAGGGGTCACAGATACG. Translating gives CASSTAQGVTDT. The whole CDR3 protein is CASSTAQGVTDTQYF.

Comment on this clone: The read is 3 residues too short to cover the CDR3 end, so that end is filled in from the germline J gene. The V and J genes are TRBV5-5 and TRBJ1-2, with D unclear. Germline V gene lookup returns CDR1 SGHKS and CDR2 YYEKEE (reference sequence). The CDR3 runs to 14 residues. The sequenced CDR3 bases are TGTGCCAGCAGCTTAGCCCACAGAGTTAGGGGC. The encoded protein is CASSLAHRVRG. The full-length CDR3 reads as CASSLAHRVRGYTF.

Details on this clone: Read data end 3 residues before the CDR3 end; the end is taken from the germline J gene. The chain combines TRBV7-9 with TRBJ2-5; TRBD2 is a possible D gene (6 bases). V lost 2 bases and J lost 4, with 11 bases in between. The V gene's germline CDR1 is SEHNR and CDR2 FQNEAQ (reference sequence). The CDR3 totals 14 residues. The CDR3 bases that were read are TGTGCCAGCAGCTTATTTGCGGGGCCAGAGACC. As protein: CASSLFAGPET. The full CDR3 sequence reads CASSLFAGPETQYF.

Partial CDR3 DNA: TGTGCCAGCAGTAGACAGGGTAGGAGCAATCAGCCC. Its protein is CASSRQGRSNQP. The entire CDR3 protein is CASSRQGRSNQPQHF. The chain has TRBV2 and TRBJ1-5; TRBD1 agrees at 7 bases. The CDR3 extends 3 residues past the end of the read, so its final part is completed from the germline J gene. This CDR3 contains 15 residues. V lost 5 bases to trimming and J lost 1 base; unmatched junction nucleotides: 5. CDR1 is SNHLY and CDR2 is FYNNEI in the germline V gene.

CDR3 DNA (partial): TGTGCCAGTAGTATCCTAACTAGCGGGAGTAGGAATGAG. The encoded protein is CASSILTSGSRNE. The CDR3 in full is CASSILTSGSRNEQFF. This sequence joins TRBV19 and TRBJ2-1; 11 nucleotides match TRBD2. The read comes to an end 3 residues before the CDR3 does, leaving the germline J gene to fill in the end. With V trimmed by 3 bases and J by 7 bases, 8 bases remained unmatched. Germline V gene lookup returns CDR1 LNHDA and CDR2 SQIVND (reference sequence). The CDR3 extends over 16 amino acids.